This T cell receptor beta chain was obtained from a study of T cell responses to AZD1222 COVID-19 vaccine. The table came from immunoSEQ multiplex PCR; TCRdb's copy has only in-frame clones and leaves some out. Found here are 150,000 to 200,000 clones, around 90% of them singletons; the top ten hold about 1.9%. On this clone: Antigen unknown.

Pooling was applied to second doses at about 4 or about 12 weeks. Study-level points and caveats: Breadth and depth of Spike-specific TCRs rose after two AZD1222 doses. Vaccine-associated CD4 TCRs ranged over spike, dominating at 160-218 and 743-854. A mostly white British donor set with more females was recruited, and clonal diversity was possibly underestimated.

The sequence derives from an adult who received the AZD1222 COVID-19 vaccine. Source: peripheral blood, taken 28 days after the second AZD1222 dose.

The CDR3 reads CAISRQGRSGNTIYF. The CDR3 nucleotides read TGTGCCATCAGCAGACAGGGTCGCTCTGGAAACACCATATATTTT. The V and J genes are TRBV10-3 and TRBJ1-3, with 7 bases aligning to TRBD1. CDR3 length: 15 amino acids. With V trimmed by 6 bases and J by 0 bases, 5 bases remained unmatched. CDR1 and CDR2 (germline): ENHRY, SYGVKD.